This TCR beta chain stems from a study of T cells in Graves' hyperthyroidism and ophthalmopathy. Study-wide context: Before treatment of any kind, peripheral blood was taken at initial diagnosis. Whole-study results and caveats: Clonotypes that were expanded in thyroid above 0.001 mostly appeared in blood too.

This clonotype was detected many times. The antigen remains unidentified. The CDR3 regions of TCR beta were amplified from RNA transcripts. HTBI primers drove first-round RT-PCR of the TCR CDR3. Using its own MiXCR run on the multiplex PCR reads, TCRdb lists one record per CDR3 protein. The sample has almost 350,000 distinct CDR3 sequences; 15% to 20% are singletons. Patients with ophthalmopathy all had a Clinical Activity Score of at least 3, a NOSPECS grade of at least 4 and duration under 3 months. This CDR3 contains 12 residues. V lost 4 bases, J lost 10 bases, and 6 bases stayed unmatched. Looked up from germline, CDR1 is SGDLS and CDR2 is YYNGEE.

The rearrangement links TRBV9 to TRBJ1-1; 8 bases match TRBD1. The sequence was obtained from a woman aged 40 to 49 with Graves' ophthalmopathy. The specimen sequenced was blood. For the CDR3, the DNA is TGTGCCAGCAGCCCCGGACAGGGAAGAGCTTTCTTT. It yields the protein CASSPGQGRAFF.